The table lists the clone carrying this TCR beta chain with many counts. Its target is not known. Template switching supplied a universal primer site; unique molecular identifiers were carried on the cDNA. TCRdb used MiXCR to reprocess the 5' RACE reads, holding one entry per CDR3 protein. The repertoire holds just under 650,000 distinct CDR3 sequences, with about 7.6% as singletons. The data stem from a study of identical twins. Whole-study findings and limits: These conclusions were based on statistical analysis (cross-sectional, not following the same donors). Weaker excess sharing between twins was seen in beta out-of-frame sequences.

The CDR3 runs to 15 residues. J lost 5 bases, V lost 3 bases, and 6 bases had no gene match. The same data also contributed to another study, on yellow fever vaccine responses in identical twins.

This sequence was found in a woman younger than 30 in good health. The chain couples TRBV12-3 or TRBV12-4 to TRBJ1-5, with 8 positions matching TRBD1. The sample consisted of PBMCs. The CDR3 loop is CASSFAQTGDQPQHF. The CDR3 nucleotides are TGTGCCAGCAGTTTTGCCCAGACAGGGGATCAGCCCCAGCATTTT.